Below are 20 T cell receptor beta chains sequenced from a single sample in a study of regulatory T cells in long-lasting Graves disease. Time point specified: persistent/refractory GD, antithyroid drugs over 5 years with positive TRAb. RNA from PBMCs was the source of the TCR library. For TCR beta, libraries came from iRepertoire HTBI primers and Arm-PCR of CDR3 regions. TCRdb re-called the multiplex PCR reads through MiXCR, storing one row per CDR3 protein. The sample has about 660,000 distinct CDR3 sequences; about 32% are singletons. This specimen consisted of peripheral blood mononuclear cells (PBMCs), obtained when the disease was refractory, from a patient treated with antithyroid drugs. Source of these receptors: a female donor with Graves disease.

This clonotype was recorded a few times. This sequence joins TRBV10-3 and TRBJ1-2, with 8 bases aligning to TRBD1. Losses at the gene ends were 4 bases for V and 4 bases for J; bases not matched to a gene: 5. CDR1 ENHRY and CDR2 SYGVKD come from the germline V gene. This CDR3 has 14 amino acids. CDR3 DNA: TGTGCCATCAGTGGAGGACAGGGTGGCTATGGCTACACCTTC. The encoded protein is CAISGGQGGYGYTF.

The V call is TRBV10-3, the J call TRBJ1-1; 7 nucleotides align to TRBD1. V trimming: 11 bases; J trimming: 1 base; junction bases outside the gene matches: 10. The CDR3 is 14 residues long. Germline CDR1 is ENHRY and CDR2 is SYGVKD. CDR3 region: CAVTPGQRNTEAFF. CDR3 DNA sequence: TGTGCCGTTACCCCGGGACAGAGGAACACTGAAGCTTTCTTT.

CDR3 in DNA: TGTGCCAGCACGGAACTAGCGGGGAACACCGGGGAGCTGTTTTTT. As protein: CASTELAGNTGELFF. V gene TRBV2 combines with J gene TRBJ2-2, with 9 bases identical to TRBD2. This CDR3 is built from 15 residues. V gave up 7 bases and J gave up 1 base; unmatched junction bases: 4. Germline assignment: CDR1 SNHLY and CDR2 FYNNEI.

This clonotype was counted between two and nine times. This chain connects TRBV5-5 to TRBJ2-2; 7 nucleotides match TRBD1. Germline CDR1 and CDR2: SGHKS and YYEKEE (reference sequence). The CDR3 loop spans 16 amino acids. V was pared by 3 bases and J by 1 base, with 6 bases of the junction left unmatched. The CDR3 coding sequence is TGTGCCAGCAGCTCCTCGACAGGGAGGAACACCGGGGAGCTGTTTTTT. Translation: CASSSSTGRNTGELFF.

This clonotype showed up just once. This chain joins TRBV7-9 and TRBJ2-3; tentative D call: TRBD2 (7 bases). This CDR3 has 16 amino acids. Germline-derived CDR1 and CDR2 are SEHNR and FQNEAQ (reference sequence). V lost 0 bases and J lost 8, with 18 bases in between. The DNA of the CDR3 is TGTGCCAGCAGCTTAGCGGCTAGCGGAGGGGGAGGTACGCAGTATTTT. Protein sequence: CASSLAASGGGGTQYF.

V is TRBV9 and J is TRBJ2-5; 8 bases match TRBD2. Germline V gene data show CDR1 as SGDLS and CDR2 as YYNGEE. This CDR3 is built from 16 residues. Germline trimming cut 0 bases from V and 3 bases from J; bases unmatched to any gene: 7. This chain's CDR3 is CASSVAQREREETQYF. CDR3 sequence (DNA): TGTGCCAGCAGCGTAGCCCAGCGGGAGAGGGAAGAGACCCAGTACTTC.

This clonotype was seen ten or more times. The V and J genes are TRBV7-2 and TRBJ1-1; unclear D gene. This CDR3 is 14 amino acids long. Germline CDR1 and CDR2: SGHTA and FQGNSA. V was cut by 1 base and J by 6 bases, with 12 bases left in between. Here the CDR3 reads CASSLDGRSPEAFF. CDR3 coding DNA: TGTGCCAGCAGCTTAGATGGGAGGTCGCCTGAAGCTTTCTTT.

This clonotype has ten or more counts. The V and J genes are TRBV29-1 and TRBJ1-2; D may be TRBD1 (5 bases). The ends were cut back, 7 bases at V and 4 bases at J, with 25 bases in the middle. CDR3 length equals 16 residues. The germline CDR1 and CDR2 sequences are SQVTM and ANQGSEA. The CDR3 here is CSADSGTQHPTYGYTF. Written as DNA, the CDR3 is TGCAGCGCTGACTCCGGGACCCAACATCCGACCTATGGCTACACCTTC.

The V call is TRBV12-5, the J call TRBJ1-3; D not resolved. CDR1 and CDR2 from the germline V gene are LGHNT and FRNRAP. V lost 3 bases, J lost 0 bases, and 18 bases lay in between. The CDR3 has 18 residues. For the CDR3, the DNA is TGTGCTAGTGGTTTTTTTGACCTCTGGAGTTCCTCTGGAAACACCATATATTTT. Protein product: CASGFFDLWSSSGNTIYF.

This clonotype was counted only a few times. The chain uses TRBV29-1 and TRBJ2-7; D gene uncertain. V lost 2 bases and J lost 3, with 17 bases in between. The CDR3 consists of 15 residues. CDR1 SQVTM and CDR2 ANQGSEA come from the germline V gene. CDR3 coding DNA: TGCAGCGTTGAATGGGCTAAGGGTGGGGACTACGAGCAGTACTTC. Residues: CSVEWAKGGDYEQYF.

The V and J genes are TRBV5-5 and TRBJ2-1; D remains ambiguous. Germline assignment: CDR1 SGHKS and CDR2 YYEKEE (reference sequence). Trimming shortened V by 7 bases and J by 2 bases, and 13 bases separated the two germline ends. The CDR3 sequence is 14 residues long. The DNA for the CDR3 is TGTGCCAGCGAACCCTTAGGGACCTACAATGAGCAGTTCTTC. Amino acid sequence: CASEPLGTYNEQFF.

V gene TRBV6-5 combines with J gene TRBJ1-5; D is possibly TRBD1 (6 bases). Germline CDR1 and CDR2: MNHEY and SVGAGI. The CDR3 spans 13 residues. With 2 bases removed from V and 7 bases from J, the gap between germline ends came to 9 bases. The CDR3 bases are TGTGCCAGCAGTTACCACAGGGAACAGCCCCAGCATTTT. This encodes CASSYHREQPQHF.

This clonotype has just a few counts. This chain connects TRBV30 to TRBJ2-2, with 9 bases fitting TRBD1. Germline loops: CDR1 GTSNPN, CDR2 SVGIG (reference sequence). This CDR3 has 13 amino acids. The J segment lost 6 bases and the V segment lost 3 bases, leaving 2 bases of the junction unmatched. DNA for the CDR3: TGTGCCTGGAGGGGACAGGGCCCCGGGGAGCTGTTTTTT. Translated, it gives CAWRGQGPGELFF.

For this clonotype: Mismatch with germline at one junction end may stem from a read error. This chain joins TRBV12-3 or TRBV12-4 and TRBJ2-5; weak D call: TRBD2 (6 bases). The CDR3 sequence is 13 residues long. CDR3 amino acids: CASSFESRSGTHF. CDR3 nucleotide sequence: TGTGCCAGCAGTTTTGAATCTCGGTCAGGGACTCACTTC.

The sample holds many counts of this clonotype. The chain couples TRBV20-1 to TRBJ2-5; 10 positions agree with TRBD2. Trimming at V came to 0 bases and at J to 4 bases, leaving 8 bases not matched to a gene. CDR3 length: 16 residues. Germline V gene sequence: CDR1 DFQATT, CDR2 SNEGSKA (reference sequence). The CDR3 loop is CSARDLLAGVSETQYF. The CDR3 coding sequence is TGCAGTGCTAGAGATCTGCTAGCGGGAGTGTCAGAGACCCAGTACTTC.

This chain connects TRBV10-2 to TRBJ2-7; D is undetermined. Germline V gives CDR1 WSHSY, CDR2 SAAADI. V lost 4 bases and J 6 bases, leaving 10 bases between the germline ends. The CDR3 is made up of 12 amino acids. The CDR3 bases are TGCGCCAGCAGTGCTGCTCAATCCGAGCAGTACTTC. It yields the protein CASSAAQSEQYF.

This clonotype was observed once. A read error is possible here, since a much larger clone lies one base away. The chain joins TRBV3-1 to TRBJ1-2; D call uncertain. This CDR3 region has 13 residues. The germline V gene has CDR1 LGHDT and CDR2 YNNKEL (reference sequence). Trimming left V 0 bases short and J 4 bases short, with 6 bases between. The CDR3: CASSQEGTYGYTF. The CDR3 region has the DNA TGTGCCAGCAGCCAAGAGGGAACCTATGGCTACACCTTC.

The table lists this clonotype with a few counts. The chain recombines TRBV6-2 or TRBV6-3 with TRBJ2-7; D not resolved. This CDR3 is 16 amino acids long. Germline-derived CDR1 and CDR2 are MNHEY and SVGEGT. The V end was cut by 3 bases, the J end by 2 bases, with 17 bases between. CDR3 bases: TGTGCCAGCAGTTATAGGGTCGGGCAGCGAACCTACGAGCAGTACTTC. Its protein product is CASSYRVGQRTYEQYF.

The gene calls are TRBV11-2 and TRBJ2-2; D perhaps matches TRBD2 (5 bases). Germline lookup yields CDR1 SGHAT and CDR2 FQNNGV. The CDR3 loop spans 14 amino acids. Trimming removed 4 bases at V and 5 bases at J, with 11 bases between. CDR3 nucleotides: TGTGCCAGCAGCTCCATTCGGGGTACCGGGGAGCTGTTTTTT. Residues: CASSSIRGTGELFF. The variable domain in full, completed from reference TRBV11-2 and TRBJ2-2, reads EAGVAQSPRYKIIEKRQSVAFWCNPISGHATLYWYQQILGQGPKLLIQFQNNGVVDDSQLPKDRFSAERLKGVDSTLKIQPAKLEDSAVYLCASSSIRGTGELFFGEGSRLTVL.

This clonotype was recorded at least ten times. This chain links TRBV6-1 with TRBJ1-1; 7 nucleotides match TRBD1. CDR3 length equals 16 residues. The J segment lost 5 bases and the V segment lost 3 bases, leaving 12 bases of the junction unmatched. Germline CDR1 is MNHNS and CDR2 is SASEGT. The CDR3, as DNA: TGTGCCAGCAGTGACCTCCTGACAGGGATAAAGACTGAAGCTTTCTTT. Amino acid sequence: CASSDLLTGIKTEAFF.